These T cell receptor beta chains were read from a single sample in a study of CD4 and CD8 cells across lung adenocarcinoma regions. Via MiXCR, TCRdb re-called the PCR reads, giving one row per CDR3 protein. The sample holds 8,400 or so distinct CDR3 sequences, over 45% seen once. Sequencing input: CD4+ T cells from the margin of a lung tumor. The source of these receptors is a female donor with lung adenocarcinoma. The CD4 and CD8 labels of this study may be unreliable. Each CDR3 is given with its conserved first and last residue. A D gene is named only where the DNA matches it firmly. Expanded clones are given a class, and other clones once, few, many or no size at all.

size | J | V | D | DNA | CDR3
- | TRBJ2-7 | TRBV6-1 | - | TGTGCCAGCAGTGAAGAAGGGTCGGGGGGCTGGGAGCAGTACTTC | CASSEEGSGGWEQYF
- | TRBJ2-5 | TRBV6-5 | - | TGTGCCAGCAGTTTGGGGACTGGGGGGCGTGACCAAGAGACGCAGTACTTC | CASSLGTGGRDQETQYF
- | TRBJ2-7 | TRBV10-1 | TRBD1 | TGCGCCAGCAGCCGGGACAGAAGTTACGAGCAGTACTTC | CASSRDRSYEQYF
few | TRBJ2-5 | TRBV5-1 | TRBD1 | TGCGCCAGCAGCATGACCGGGACAGGTATTGGGGAGACCCAGTACTTC | CASSMTGTGIGETQYF
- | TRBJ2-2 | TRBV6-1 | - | TGTGCCAGCAGAAGCACAAACACCGGGGAGCTGTTTTTT | CASRSTNTGELFF
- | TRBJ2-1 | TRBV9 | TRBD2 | TGTGCCAGCAGCGCCCGTAGCGGGACCTCGAACAATGAGCAGTTCTTC | CASSARSGTSNNEQFF
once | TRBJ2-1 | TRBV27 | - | TGTGCCAGCAGTGCCGTCCGCTTGGATGAGCAGTTCTTC | CASSAVRLDEQFF
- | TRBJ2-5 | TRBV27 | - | TGTGGCGCGGGTATCGGGGGCGGTGCCAAAGAGACCCAGTACTTC | CGAGIGGGAKETQYF
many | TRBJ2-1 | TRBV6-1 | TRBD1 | TGTGCCAGCAGCTCATCGGACAGGGTAAGGGATGAGCAGTTCTTC | CASSSSDRVRDEQFF
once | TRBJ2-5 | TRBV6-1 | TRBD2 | TGTGCCAGCAGTCGACGTACGGGACTAGCGGGCCAAGAGACCCAGTACTTC | CASSRRTGLAGQETQYF
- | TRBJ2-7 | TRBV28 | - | TGTGCCAGCCACACCGTTACCTACGAGCAGTACTTC | CASHTVTYEQYF
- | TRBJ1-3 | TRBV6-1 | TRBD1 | TGTGCCAGCAGTGATGATCAGGGGGCAGCGAACGGAAACACCATATATTTT | CASSDDQGAANGNTIYF
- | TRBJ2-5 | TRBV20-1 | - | TGCAGTGCGCATTGGGGAGAGACCCAGTACTTC | CSAHWGETQYF
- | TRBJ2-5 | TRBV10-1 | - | TGCGCCACCGAACTCCAAGGTACAGATACCCAGTACTTC | CATELQGTDTQYF
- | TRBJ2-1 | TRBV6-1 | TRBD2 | TGTGCCAGCAGTGAATGGGGACTAGCGGGAGGTACATACAATGAGCAGTTCTTC | CASSEWGLAGGTYNEQFF
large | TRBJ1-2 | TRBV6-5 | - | TGTGCCAGCAGTTACTCGATCAGAAGTGGGTACTATGGCTACACCTTC | CASSYSIRSGYYGYTF
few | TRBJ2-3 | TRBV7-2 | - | TGTGCCAGCGGGAGCACAGATACGCAGTATTTT | CASGSTDTQYF
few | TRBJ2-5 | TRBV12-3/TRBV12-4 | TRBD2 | TGTGCCAGCAGTTTAGGTGTGCTAGCGGCCGTACAAGAGACCCAGTACTTC | CASSLGVLAAVQETQYF
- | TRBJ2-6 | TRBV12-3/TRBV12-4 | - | TGTGCCAGCAGCCAAACAGCCCCCGGGGCCAACGTCCTGACTTTC | CASSQTAPGANVLTF
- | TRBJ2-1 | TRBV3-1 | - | TGTGCCAGCAGCCAAGCGGGACTCAATGAGCAGTTCTTC | CASSQAGLNEQFF
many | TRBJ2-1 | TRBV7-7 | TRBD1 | TGTGCTAGCAGCGCGACAGGGTACAATGAGCAGTTCTTC | CASSATGYNEQFF
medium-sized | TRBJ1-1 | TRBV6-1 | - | TGTGCCACCCGAGAACACCTGAACACTGAAGCTTTCTTT | CATREHLNTEAFF
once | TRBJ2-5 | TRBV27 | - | TGTGCCAGCAGTTTGTTGAGGGGGTTCGAGCAATACTTC | CASSLLRGFEQYF
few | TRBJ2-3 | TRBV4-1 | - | TGCGCCAGCAGCCAAGTCGTTTCGCGCGAGATCACAGATACGCAGTATTTT | CASSQVVSREITDTQYF
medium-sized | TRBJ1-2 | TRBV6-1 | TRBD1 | TGTGCCAGCAGTCCTGTAACCGGGACAGGGACCTATGGCTACACCTTC | CASSPVTGTGTYGYTF
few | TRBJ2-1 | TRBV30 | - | TGTGCCTGGAGTGTAGGTTACAATGAGCAGTTCTTC | CAWSVGYNEQFF
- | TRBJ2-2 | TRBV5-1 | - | TGCGCCAGCAGCTTGGAGGGTCTGCACACCGGGGAGCTGTTTTTT | CASSLEGLHTGELFF
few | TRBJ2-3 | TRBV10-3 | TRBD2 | TGTGCCGGGGGTTGGGGGGGGAGTGGCACAGATACGCAGTATTTT | CAGGWGGSGTDTQYF
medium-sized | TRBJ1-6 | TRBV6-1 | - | TGTGCCAGCATCACCGACAGGTGGAATTCACCCCTCCACTTT | CASITDRWNSPLHF
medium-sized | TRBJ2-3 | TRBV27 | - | TGTGCCAGCCATCGGGGGTTCGCAGATACGCAGTATTTT | CASHRGFADTQYF
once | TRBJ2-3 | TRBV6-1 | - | TGTGCCAGGGGTCTGCGTGGCAAAAACATTCAGTATTTC | CARGLRGKNIQYF
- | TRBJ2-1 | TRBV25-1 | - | TGTGCCAGCTTAAACTGGGATGAGCAGTTCTTC | CASLNWDEQFF
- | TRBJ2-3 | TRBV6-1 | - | TGTGCCAGCAGGGTCACAGGGAAAAATATTCAGTATTTC | CASRVTGKNIQYF
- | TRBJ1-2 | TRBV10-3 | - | TGTGCCATCAGGGAGTGGGGTGGAACTAACTATGGCTACACCTTC | CAIREWGGTNYGYTF
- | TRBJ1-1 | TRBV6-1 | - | - | CASTVGTGNNESSF
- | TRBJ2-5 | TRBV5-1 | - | TGCGCCAGCAGCTTTCGAGTTGGGGAGACCCAGTACTTC | CASSFRVGETQYF
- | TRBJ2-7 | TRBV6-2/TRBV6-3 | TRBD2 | TGTGCCAGCAATTCCCCCGGACAAGCGGGAGTCGCGTACGAGCAGTACTTC | CASNSPGQAGVAYEQYF
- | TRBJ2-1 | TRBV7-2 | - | TGTGCCAGCAGCTTAGCCGGGGGCTTGTACAATGAGCAGTTCTTC | CASSLAGGLYNEQFF
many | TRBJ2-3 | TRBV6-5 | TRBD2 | TGTGCCAGCAGTTACTCCTCCGGGACTAGCGGGAGGACAGATACGCAGTATTTT | CASSYSSGTSGRTDTQYF
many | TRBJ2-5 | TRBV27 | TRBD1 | TGTGCCAGCATGGATAGGGGGCTAAAAGGAGAGACCCAGTACTTC | CASMDRGLKGETQYF
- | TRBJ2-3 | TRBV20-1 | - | TGCAGTGCTAGCCGCGAAGTTAACACAGATACGCAGTATTTT | CSASREVNTDTQYF
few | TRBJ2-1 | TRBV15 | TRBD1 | TGTGCCACCAGCAGAGATGGACAGGTGGCGAATGAGCAGTTCTTC | CATSRDGQVANEQFF
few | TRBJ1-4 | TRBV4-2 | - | TGTGCCAGCAGCCGTCCAGGCGAAAAACTGTTTTTT | CASSRPGEKLFF
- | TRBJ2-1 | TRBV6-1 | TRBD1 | TGTGCCAGCAGCCCGGGACAGGGAGTCTACAATGAGCAGTTCTTC | CASSPGQGVYNEQFF
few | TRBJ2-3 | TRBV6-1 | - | TGTGCCAGCAGAAAGGTGGGGGGACCCGGGGCGCAGTATTTT | CASRKVGGPGAQYF
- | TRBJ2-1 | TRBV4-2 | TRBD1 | TGTGCCAGCAGCCAAGTACGGGGGACAGGGCGGGACAATGAGCAGTTCTTC | CASSQVRGTGRDNEQFF
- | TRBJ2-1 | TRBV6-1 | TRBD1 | TGTGCCAGCAGTAGGGGGTTAGGGGGCTCCTACGAGCAGTTCTTC | CASSRGLGGSYEQFF
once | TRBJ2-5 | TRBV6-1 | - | TGTGCCACCACCTGGGGCCAAGAGACCCAGTACTTC | CATTWGQETQYF
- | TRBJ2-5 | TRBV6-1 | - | TGTGCGGGCAGTGGGGGCCGTGGCCAAGAGACCCAGTATTTC | CAGSGGRGQETQYF
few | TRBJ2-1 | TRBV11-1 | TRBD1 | TGTGCCAGCAGCTCCCACACCGACAGGGGATCCTACAATGAGCAGTTCTTC | CASSSHTDRGSYNEQFF
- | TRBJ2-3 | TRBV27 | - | TGTGCCAGGGGTATCGTGAGCCGTGCCCCAGAGACCCAGTATTTT | CARGIVSRAPETQYF
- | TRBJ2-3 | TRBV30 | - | TGTGCCTGTCGACTTCGGGGCGCAGATACGCAGTATTTT | CACRLRGADTQYF
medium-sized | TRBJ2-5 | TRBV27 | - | TGTGCCAGCAGTTCAAACCGGGACACCCAAGAGACCCAGTACTTC | CASSSNRDTQETQYF